This TCR beta chain is drawn from a study of T cell repertoires in cytomegalovirus infection. As for the study in general: Based on public TCR beta signatures, there were indications of CMV infection and of a matching HLA type.

TCRdb redid the calling of the reads with MiXCR, one entry per CDR3 protein. There are roughly 720,000 distinct CDR3 sequences in the sample; roughly 35% occur only once, and roughly 2.8% lies in the top ten. Per germline, CDR1 SGDLS and CDR2 YYNGEE. Trimming left V 3 bases short and J 7 bases short, with 22 bases between. This CDR3 is 16 amino acids long. This chain links TRBV9 with TRBJ1-2; D perhaps matches TRBD1 (6 bases). Sequencing used PBMCs. The TCR originated in a human donor in good health (CMV status not recorded). Some clones in this sample may be carry-over from other donors' samples. Written as DNA, the CDR3 is TGTGCCAGCAGCGACACTTCGGAGGGGGGGGCGACTGGCTACACCTTC. The encoded protein is CASSDTSEGGATGYTF.